A selection of T cell receptor beta chains follows, all from one sample in a study of OX40 agonist ivuxolimab in advanced cancers. Sequencing was performed with immunoSEQ multiplex PCR; in TCRdb, only in-frame clones are kept and a portion is missing. The sample shows some 41,000 clones, 70% to 90% of them seen only once. Sequencing was performed on CD4+ or CD8+ T cells sorted from blood, taken in a trial of the OX40 agonist ivuxolimab. The source is an adult with an advanced solid tumor such as melanoma, head and neck, liver or kidney cancer. Both conserved end residues are part of each CDR3. A D gene is named only where the DNA matches it firmly. Not all rows give a size; the values are once, few, many and, for expanded clones, a class.

CDR3nt: TGTGCCAGCAGTTACTCGACAGGGTACGAGCAGTACTTC; CDR3aa: CASSYSTGYEQYF; abundance: .; j_gene: TRBJ2-7; d_gene: TRBD1; v_gene: TRBV6-5; len: 13
CDR3nt: TGCAGCGTTTCCCCCCTTGACAGGAACACTGAAGCTTTCTTT; CDR3aa: CSVSPLDRNTEAFF; abundance: .; j_gene: TRBJ1-1; d_gene: .; v_gene: TRBV29-1; len: 14
CDR3nt: TGTGCCAGCAGCTTAGATCGGGCCTCTTCCCCTACGGGGAATGAAAAACTGTTTTTT; CDR3aa: CASSLDRASSPTGNEKLFF; abundance: .; j_gene: TRBJ1-4; d_gene: .; v_gene: TRBV7-8; len: 19
CDR3nt: TGTGCCAGCAGCAAAGCCCGGGACAGGGGCTCGAGGGCTTTCTTT; CDR3aa: CASSKARDRGSRAFF; abundance: .; j_gene: TRBJ1-1; d_gene: .; v_gene: TRBV21-1; len: 15
CDR3nt: TGTGCCAGTAGTGCTGGGGGGTACGGCAATCAGCCCCAGCATTTT; CDR3aa: CASSAGGYGNQPQHF; abundance: few; j_gene: TRBJ1-5; d_gene: .; v_gene: TRBV19; len: 15
CDR3nt: TGTGCCAGCAGCCAAGGGACATTAGTACAGCCCCAGCATTTT; CDR3aa: CASSQGTLVQPQHF; abundance: .; j_gene: TRBJ1-5; d_gene: .; v_gene: TRBV4-2; len: 14
CDR3nt: TGTGCCAGCAGTACTAACACTGAAGCTTTCTTT; CDR3aa: CASSTNTEAFF; abundance: .; j_gene: TRBJ1-1; d_gene: .; v_gene: TRBV6-6; len: 11
CDR3nt: TGTGCCAGCAGCCCGGAACCATACAATGAGCAGTTCTTC; CDR3aa: CASSPEPYNEQFF; abundance: .; j_gene: TRBJ2-1; d_gene: .; v_gene: TRBV11-1; len: 13
CDR3nt: TGCAGCGTTGGTTTAGACAATGAGCAGTTCTTC; CDR3aa: CSVGLDNEQFF; abundance: .; j_gene: TRBJ2-1; d_gene: .; v_gene: TRBV29-1; len: 11
CDR3nt: TGTGCCACCCTACAGGGGACTAAAATTACTAGCGGGAGGAGCGGGGAGCTGTTTTTT; CDR3aa: CATLQGTKITSGRSGELFF; abundance: .; j_gene: TRBJ2-2; d_gene: TRBD2; v_gene: TRBV28; len: 19
CDR3nt: TGTGCTAGTGGTTTTCTCGTGTGGGGCAAGGACGAGCAGTACTTC; CDR3aa: CASGFLVWGKDEQYF; abundance: .; j_gene: TRBJ2-7; d_gene: .; v_gene: TRBV12-5; len: 15
CDR3nt: TGTGCCAGCAGCCACCGATGGGGACTAGCGGGGGGGACCGGGGAGCTGTTTTTT; CDR3aa: CASSHRWGLAGGTGELFF; abundance: .; j_gene: TRBJ2-2; d_gene: TRBD2; v_gene: TRBV5-8; len: 18
CDR3nt: TGTGCCAGCAGTCCATGGGACAGCCCGCTACCGCAGTATTTT; CDR3aa: CASSPWDSPLPQYF; abundance: .; j_gene: TRBJ2-3; d_gene: TRBD1; v_gene: TRBV27; len: 14
CDR3nt: TGCAGCGTTGAGATCCCGGGGCCACCGGGTGAGCAGTTCTTC; CDR3aa: CSVEIPGPPGEQFF; abundance: few; j_gene: TRBJ2-1; d_gene: .; v_gene: TRBV29-1; len: 14
CDR3nt: TGCGCCAGCAGCCAAGAAGGGCAGTTGAACACTGAAGCTTTCTTT; CDR3aa: CASSQEGQLNTEAFF; abundance: .; j_gene: TRBJ1-1; d_gene: .; v_gene: TRBV4-3; len: 15
CDR3nt: TGTGCCAGCAGCTTGTTATCGAGGGGGGAGCTGTTTTTT; CDR3aa: CASSLLSRGELFF; abundance: .; j_gene: TRBJ2-2; d_gene: .; v_gene: TRBV5-4; len: 13
CDR3nt: TGCAGCGTTTTAGACTTCCAAGAGGCCCAGTACTTC; CDR3aa: CSVLDFQEAQYF; abundance: .; j_gene: TRBJ2-5; d_gene: .; v_gene: TRBV29-1; len: 12
CDR3nt: TGTGCCAGTAGTAAAACAGTAACCTACGAGCAGTACTTC; CDR3aa: CASSKTVTYEQYF; abundance: .; j_gene: TRBJ2-7; d_gene: .; v_gene: TRBV19; len: 13
CDR3nt: TGTGCCAGCAGTGACGGGGGGGCCAATGAGCAGTTCTTC; CDR3aa: CASSDGGANEQFF; abundance: .; j_gene: TRBJ2-1; d_gene: TRBD2; v_gene: TRBV2; len: 13
CDR3nt: TGTGCCAGTACCCGGGGGGGACACCTACTCCCCTACGAGCAGTACTTC; CDR3aa: CASTRGGHLLPYEQYF; abundance: .; j_gene: TRBJ2-7; d_gene: TRBD2; v_gene: TRBV19; len: 16
CDR3nt: TGTGCCAGCGGTAGGTCGGGCGAGCAGTACTTC; CDR3aa: CASGRSGEQYF; abundance: .; j_gene: TRBJ2-7; d_gene: .; v_gene: TRBV6-5; len: 11
CDR3nt: TGTGCCAGCAGTCCATCCGGACAGTCATTTTATGGCTACACCTTC; CDR3aa: CASSPSGQSFYGYTF; abundance: .; j_gene: TRBJ1-2; d_gene: .; v_gene: TRBV27; len: 15
CDR3nt: TGTGCCAGTAGTGCCTCCGGGACTAGCGGCAATGAGCAGTTCTTC; CDR3aa: CASSASGTSGNEQFF; abundance: once; j_gene: TRBJ2-1; d_gene: TRBD2; v_gene: TRBV19; len: 15
CDR3nt: TGTGCCAGCAGCTTAACCGGGACAGGGCCCTACAATGAGCAGTTCTTC; CDR3aa: CASSLTGTGPYNEQFF; abundance: .; j_gene: TRBJ2-1; d_gene: TRBD1; v_gene: TRBV7-3; len: 16
CDR3nt: TGTGCCAGCAGTTACGAGCTAGCGGGTACCCAGTACTTC; CDR3aa: CASSYELAGTQYF; abundance: once; j_gene: TRBJ2-5; d_gene: TRBD2; v_gene: TRBV6-5; len: 13
CDR3nt: TGTGCCACCAGCCCTTTTACGGGTTTGGATCAGCCCCAGCATTTT; CDR3aa: CATSPFTGLDQPQHF; abundance: .; j_gene: TRBJ1-5; d_gene: .; v_gene: TRBV15; len: 15
CDR3nt: TGTGCCAGTAGTATCGCAGGGACCGCTGGCTACACCTTC; CDR3aa: CASSIAGTAGYTF; abundance: .; j_gene: TRBJ1-2; d_gene: .; v_gene: TRBV19; len: 13
CDR3nt: TGTGCCAGCAGTTTAGTCCATAAAGGACAGGGACTTAACTATGGCTACACCTTC; CDR3aa: CASSLVHKGQGLNYGYTF; abundance: .; j_gene: TRBJ1-2; d_gene: TRBD1; v_gene: TRBV27; len: 18
CDR3nt: TGTGCCAGCAGCTTACTTATGACAGGCCGAACTAACTATGGCTACACCTTC; CDR3aa: CASSLLMTGRTNYGYTF; abundance: .; j_gene: TRBJ1-2; d_gene: .; v_gene: TRBV12-1; len: 17
CDR3nt: TGTGCCAGCAGTCCCGGGACAGGGGTGACTGAAGCTTTCTTT; CDR3aa: CASSPGTGVTEAFF; abundance: .; j_gene: TRBJ1-1; d_gene: TRBD1; v_gene: TRBV11-2; len: 14
CDR3nt: TGTGCCAGCAGTTACTCAACGGGGGGTAACGAGCAGTACTTC; CDR3aa: CASSYSTGGNEQYF; abundance: few; j_gene: TRBJ2-7; d_gene: TRBD2; v_gene: TRBV6-5; len: 14
CDR3nt: TGTGCCAGCAGCATGAGGCAGGGGGCCGGGGCCAACGTCCTGACTTTC; CDR3aa: CASSMRQGAGANVLTF; abundance: .; j_gene: TRBJ2-6; d_gene: TRBD1; v_gene: TRBV13; len: 16
CDR3nt: TGTGCCAGCAGTTACGGGCTAGCGGGATACAATGAGCAGTTCTTC; CDR3aa: CASSYGLAGYNEQFF; abundance: few; j_gene: TRBJ2-1; d_gene: TRBD2; v_gene: TRBV6-5; len: 15
CDR3nt: TGTGCCAGTAGTAAAGGGGGTGCTGGCAATGAGCAGTTCTTC; CDR3aa: CASSKGGAGNEQFF; abundance: .; j_gene: TRBJ2-1; d_gene: .; v_gene: TRBV19; len: 14
CDR3nt: TGTGCCAGCAGTGCAGGGACACCCACCGGGGAGCTGTTTTTT; CDR3aa: CASSAGTPTGELFF; abundance: .; j_gene: TRBJ2-2; d_gene: .; v_gene: TRBV25-1; len: 14
CDR3nt: TGTGCCAGCAGCTTAGCTCTTTCGGTGGGGGCTTTCTTT; CDR3aa: CASSLALSVGAFF; abundance: .; j_gene: TRBJ1-1; d_gene: .; v_gene: TRBV7-9; len: 13
CDR3nt: TGTGCCAGCGAGGACTTACTTCAAGAGACCCAGTACTTC; CDR3aa: CASEDLLQETQYF; abundance: .; j_gene: TRBJ2-5; d_gene: .; v_gene: TRBV2; len: 13
CDR3nt: TGTGCCAGTACCGCGAGCCGACTAGCGGGGGTGCTCTCCTACAATGAGCAGTTCTTC; CDR3aa: CASTASRLAGVLSYNEQFF; abundance: .; j_gene: TRBJ2-1; d_gene: TRBD2; v_gene: TRBV19; len: 19
CDR3nt: TGTGCCATCAGTGAGAGGGACAGGGTTGGAAACACCATATATTTT; CDR3aa: CAISERDRVGNTIYF; abundance: .; j_gene: TRBJ1-3; d_gene: TRBD1; v_gene: TRBV10-3; len: 15
CDR3nt: TGTGCCTGGAGTGTAGCTATGAACACTGAAGCTTTCTTT; CDR3aa: CAWSVAMNTEAFF; abundance: .; j_gene: TRBJ1-1; d_gene: .; v_gene: TRBV30; len: 13
CDR3nt: TGTGCCAGTAGTATAGGCGGGTACAATGAGCAGTTCTTC; CDR3aa: CASSIGGYNEQFF; abundance: .; j_gene: TRBJ2-1; d_gene: .; v_gene: TRBV19; len: 13
CDR3nt: TGTGCCAGCAGCTTAGGGGCAGGGGGGACTAGCGGGAGTCTCCACGAGCAGTACTTC; CDR3aa: CASSLGAGGTSGSLHEQYF; abundance: .; j_gene: TRBJ2-7; d_gene: TRBD2; v_gene: TRBV11-2; len: 19
CDR3nt: TGTGCCAGCAGTTTCTCCAGAGTCTACGAGCAGTACTTC; CDR3aa: CASSFSRVYEQYF; abundance: .; j_gene: TRBJ2-7; d_gene: .; v_gene: TRBV27; len: 13
CDR3nt: TGTGCCAGCAGCAAAGCGTGGCAGGGATGGGTTTACGAGCAGTACTTC; CDR3aa: CASSKAWQGWVYEQYF; abundance: .; j_gene: TRBJ2-7; d_gene: .; v_gene: TRBV21-1; len: 16
CDR3nt: TGTGCCAGCAGCGCCACTAGCGGGGGACGATACAATGAGCAGTTCTTC; CDR3aa: CASSATSGGRYNEQFF; abundance: .; j_gene: TRBJ2-1; d_gene: TRBD2; v_gene: TRBV7-9; len: 16
CDR3nt: TGTGCCAGTGGCGTCACGAGGGAAGGCTACACCTTC; CDR3aa: CASGVTREGYTF; abundance: .; j_gene: TRBJ1-2; d_gene: .; v_gene: TRBV19; len: 12
CDR3nt: TGTGCCAGCAGCCAAGCTTCCAGGGACAGGGGGCAAGGCTACACCTTC; CDR3aa: CASSQASRDRGQGYTF; abundance: .; j_gene: TRBJ1-2; d_gene: TRBD1; v_gene: TRBV4-2; len: 16
CDR3nt: TGTGCCAGCAGCTCATATGGGGATCCGACGTTGGACACTGAAGCTTTCTTT; CDR3aa: CASSSYGDPTLDTEAFF; abundance: .; j_gene: TRBJ1-1; d_gene: .; v_gene: TRBV11-3; len: 17
CDR3nt: TGTGCCAGCAGTGAAATCCCTACTTCAGGCGGGGGTCAGGATGAGCAGTTCTTC; CDR3aa: CASSEIPTSGGGQDEQFF; abundance: .; j_gene: TRBJ2-1; d_gene: TRBD2; v_gene: TRBV6-1; len: 18
CDR3nt: TGTGCCAGCGTCCGATGGACTGAAGCTTTCTTT; CDR3aa: CASVRWTEAFF; abundance: .; j_gene: TRBJ1-1; d_gene: .; v_gene: TRBV6-6; len: 11
CDR3nt: TGTGCCACCACTGGGGCCTCGACAGGAGAGTACCAAGAGACCCAGTACTTC; CDR3aa: CATTGASTGEYQETQYF; abundance: .; j_gene: TRBJ2-5; d_gene: .; v_gene: TRBV10-3; len: 17
CDR3nt: TGTGCCAGCAGCCTCAACAGGGGAGTAACTGAAGCTTTCTTT; CDR3aa: CASSLNRGVTEAFF; abundance: .; j_gene: TRBJ1-1; d_gene: TRBD1; v_gene: TRBV7-2; len: 14
CDR3nt: TGTGCCAGCAGCTCCCTCCCTGGGACGAACACTGAAGCTTTCTTT; CDR3aa: CASSSLPGTNTEAFF; abundance: .; j_gene: TRBJ1-1; d_gene: .; v_gene: TRBV7-6; len: 15
CDR3nt: TGTGCCAGCAGCAGGGACGGACAGGGGGCGAGTTGGACCCAGTACTTC; CDR3aa: CASSRDGQGASWTQYF; abundance: .; j_gene: TRBJ2-5; d_gene: TRBD1; v_gene: TRBV5-4; len: 16
CDR3nt: TGTGCCAGTAGTCCGAGTGACAGGGCATGGGACCAAGAGACCCAGTACTTC; CDR3aa: CASSPSDRAWDQETQYF; abundance: .; j_gene: TRBJ2-5; d_gene: TRBD1; v_gene: TRBV19; len: 17